This entry lists 32 T cell receptor beta chains sequenced from one sample in a study of graft-versus-host responses after intestinal transplantation. No antigen has been assigned to these receptors. Data came from immunoSEQ multiplex PCR; TCRdb stores just in-frame clones and leaves some out. The sample carries around 95,000 clones, roughly 87% recorded once. The material was unstimulated CD4+ T cells sorted from spleen or lymph node cells, obtained before transplant. The receptor set was obtained from a human donor who was the organ donor for an intestinal transplant.

In its sample, this clone was seen a few times. The V and J genes are TRBV30 and TRBJ2-7; D unclear. V lost 0 bases to trimming and J lost 4 bases, with 13 bases between them. Germline CDR1 and CDR2: GTSNPN and SVGIG (reference sequence). The CDR3 has 14 residues. This CDR3 reads CAWSVGRVSYEQYF. CDR3 sequence (DNA): TGTGCCTGGAGTGTGGGTAGGGTTTCTTACGAGCAGTACTTC.

The V call is TRBV7-7, the J call TRBJ2-7, with unresolved D. CDR3 length: 14 amino acids. V lost 1 base to trimming and J lost 4 bases, with 11 bases between them. Germline V lookup: CDR1 SSHAT, CDR2 FNYEAQ (reference sequence). This chain's CDR3 is CASSLGSQIYEQYF. CDR3 DNA: TGTGCCAGCAGCTTAGGGAGCCAGATTTACGAGCAGTACTTC.

Only a few counts were recorded for this clone. The chain joins TRBV6-1 to TRBJ1-2, with TRBD1 matching over 7 bases. The CDR3 is 15 residues long. Germline assignment: CDR1 MNHNS and CDR2 SASEGT. The trim removed 3 bases at V and 4 bases at J, leaving 8 bases unmatched. DNA for the CDR3: TGTGCCAGCAGTGACTCCAGGGGGAGTATCTATGGCTACACCTTC. It codes for CASSDSRGSIYGYTF.

The chain carries TRBV30 and TRBJ1-1, with D perhaps matching TRBD1 (6 bases). CDR1 GTSNPN and CDR2 SVGIG come from the germline V gene (reference sequence). Deletions cut 0 bases from V and 0 bases from J, with 11 bases between. The CDR3 runs 15 residues. CDR3 DNA: TGTGCCTGGAGTGTTAAAACAGGGTTGAACACTGAAGCTTTCTTT. The encoded protein is CAWSVKTGLNTEAFF.

The rearrangement links TRBV29-1 to TRBJ1-1; D gene unclear. From germline, CDR1 is SQVTM and CDR2 ANQGSEA. The germline V and J ends were trimmed by 4 bases and 3 bases, with 12 bases remaining between them. The CDR3 totals 13 residues. CDR3 coding DNA: TGCAGCGTTGGGGAGGTCGGCCACACTGAAGCTTTCTTT. Amino acids: CSVGEVGHTEAFF. The full variable domain, in which reference TRBV29-1 and TRBJ1-1 provide the parts outside the CDR3, is SAVISQKPSRDICQRGTSLTIQCQVDSQVTMMFWYRQQPGQSLTLIATANQGSEATYESGFVIDKFPISRPNLTFSTLTVSNMSPEDSSIYLCSVGEVGHTEAFFGQGTRLTVV.

The J gene is TRBJ1-1, the V gene TRBV7-9, with TRBD1 identical over 9 bases. Unmatched junction bases numbered 14, after V lost 5 bases and J lost 4 bases. The germline gives CDR1 SEHNR, CDR2 FQNEAQ (reference sequence). The CDR3 consists of 17 residues. CDR3 nucleotides: TGTGCCAGCAGCCAGTTCGCCATCGACAGGGGGGTCACTGAAGCTTTCTTT. This sequence encodes CASSQFAIDRGVTEAFF.

The chain combines TRBV5-4 with TRBJ2-5; 10 positions match TRBD1. The V segment lost 4 bases and the J segment 5 bases; nucleotides outside the gene matches: 8. Germline V CDR1 and CDR2: SGHNT, YYREEE (reference sequence). The CDR3 is 15 amino acids. CDR3 in DNA: TGTGCCAGCAGCCCGGGGACAGGGGTTGGGGAGACCCAGTACTTC. Translation: CASSPGTGVGETQYF.

The DNA of the CDR3 is TGTGCCATCAGTGGGATAGTGGGACAGAACTTGAGGGCCTATGGCTACACCTTC. Amino acid sequence: CAISGIVGQNLRAYGYTF. The chain couples TRBV10-3 to TRBJ1-2; the match to TRBD1 covers 7 bases. Germline CDR1 and CDR2: ENHRY and SYGVKD. CDR3 size: 18 residues. V lost 4 bases to trimming and J lost 4 bases; unmatched junction nucleotides: 18.

This chain links TRBV5-6 with TRBJ1-2, with D perhaps TRBD1 (6 bases). Germline CDR1 reads SGHDT; CDR2 reads YYEEEE. This CDR3 is 16 amino acids long. With 2 bases removed from V and 8 bases from J, the gap between germline ends came to 22 bases. CDR3 nucleotides: TGTGCCAGCAGCTTACGGGGGCGCAGAGGTCTGGGAGGCTACACCTTC. This gives the protein CASSLRGRRGLGGYTF.

The V call is TRBV5-1, the J call TRBJ1-3; possibly TRBD1 for D (5 bases). CDR3 length: 16 residues. Trimming left V 0 bases short and J 4 bases short, with 14 bases between. Germline CDR1 reads SGHRS; CDR2 reads YFSETQ. The CDR3 here is CASSLEGESRGNTIYF. The CDR3 DNA reads as TGCGCCAGCAGCTTGGAAGGGGAGAGTCGCGGAAACACCATATATTTT.

The genes are TRBV18 and TRBJ2-7; 7 bases match TRBD1. The CDR3 is made up of 13 amino acids. With 3 bases clipped from V and 2 bases from J, the junction kept 1 base outside the gene matches. Germline-derived CDR1 and CDR2 are KGHSH and LQKENI. CDR3 region: CASSPGQTYEQYF. The CDR3 nucleotides read TGTGCCAGCTCACCGGGACAGACCTACGAGCAGTACTTC.

Of note for this clone: Other nucleotide sequences from this sample produce the same CDR3. The J gene is TRBJ2-4, the V gene TRBV4-1; 15 nucleotides line up with TRBD2. Per germline, CDR1 MGHRA and CDR2 YSYEKL. The CDR3 is made up of 18 amino acids. J gave up 0 bases and V 4 bases, and 4 bases lay outside the gene matches. In DNA, the CDR3 is TGCGCCAGCAGCCCGGGACTAGCGGGGGGACTAGCCAAAAACATTCAGTACTTC. Translated: CASSPGLAGGLAKNIQYF.

The chain is built from TRBV5-8 and TRBJ2-2; D unresolved. Germline V lookup: CDR1 SGHTS, CDR2 YDEGEE. Trimming removed 0 bases at V and 3 bases at J, with 6 bases between. This CDR3 contains 14 residues. Written as DNA, the CDR3 is TGTGCCAGCAGCTTGGGGCAATACACCGGGGAGCTGTTTTTT. Translated: CASSLGQYTGELFF.

The V call is TRBV6-5, the J call TRBJ1-2; D gene uncertain. CDR1 and CDR2 (germline): MNHEY, SVGAGI. Trimming pared 2 bases from V and 8 bases from J, leaving 9 bases between. This CDR3 spans 12 amino acids. The CDR3 reads CASSYTGGGYTF. The CDR3 bases are TGTGCCAGCAGTTACACGGGCGGAGGCTACACCTTC.

This rearrangement joins TRBV6-5 to TRBJ1-5; no clear D. The CDR3 has 14 residues. CDR1 MNHEY and CDR2 SVGAGI come from the germline V gene. V shed 6 bases and J shed 7 bases, with 16 bases lying between them. Here the CDR3 reads CASSLHRLGQPQHF. DNA of the CDR3: TGTGCCAGCAGCCTACACAGACTTGGGCAGCCCCAGCATTTT.

The V call is TRBV5-4, the J call TRBJ1-6, with D perhaps matching TRBD1 (6 bases). Germline V gene sequence: CDR1 SGHNT, CDR2 YYREEE (reference sequence). The CDR3 spans 16 residues. V was cut by 6 bases and J by 6 bases, with 19 bases left in between. The CDR3 region is CASKKTLGGSNSPLHF. DNA for the CDR3: TGTGCCAGCAAGAAAACGTTAGGGGGAAGTAATTCACCCCTCCACTTT.

The rearrangement joins TRBV6-1 to TRBJ2-3; D is possibly TRBD1 (5 bases). The CDR3 is 14 residues long. The germline V gene has CDR1 MNHNS and CDR2 SASEGT. Trimming took off 3 bases at V and 2 bases at J, with 9 bases between the two ends. CDR3 sequence reads: CASSEGPTTDTQYF. CDR3 coding DNA: TGTGCCAGCAGTGAGGGGCCAACCACAGATACGCAGTATTTT.

The J gene is TRBJ2-2, the V gene TRBV28; unclear D gene. V shed 4 bases and J shed 2 bases, with 5 bases lying between them. Germline-derived CDR1 and CDR2 are MDHEN and SYDVKM. The CDR3 consists of 13 residues. CDR3 bases: TGTGCCAGCAGTTCCCCCAACACCGGGGAGCTGTTTTTT. It codes for CASSSPNTGELFF.

The rearrangement joins TRBV25-1 to TRBJ2-1, with 8 bases matching TRBD1. The junction had 6 bases not matched to a gene; V was cut back by 4 bases and J by 7 bases. CDR1 and CDR2 (germline): MGHDK, SYGVNS. The CDR3 is 14 amino acids. The CDR3 DNA sequence: TGTGCCAGCAGTGGCTGGACAGGGAGTAATGAGCAGTTCTTC. This sequence encodes CASSGWTGSNEQFF. Full variable domain (missing parts from reference TRBV25-1 and TRBJ2-1): EADIYQTPRYLVIGTGKKITLECSQTMGHDKMYWYQQDPGMELHLIHYSYGVNSTEKGDLSSESTVSRIRTEHFPLTLESARPSHTSQYLCASSGWTGSNEQFFGPGTRLTVL.

The CDR3 coding sequence is TGTGCCAGCAGCTTAGGAGGGACAGGTGCTGGAGGCTACACCTTC. This codes for CASSLGGTGAGGYTF. The chain employs TRBV7-2 and TRBJ1-2; the match to TRBD1 covers 8 bases. CDR1 and CDR2 from the germline V gene are SGHTA and FQGNSA. The length of the CDR3 is 15 residues. J lost 8 bases, V lost 1 base, and 9 bases had no gene match.

This chain uses TRBV5-6 with TRBJ2-5, with 10 bases matching TRBD1. Germline V lookup: CDR1 SGHDT, CDR2 YYEEEE. Trimming cost V 3 bases and J 3 bases; bases outside gene matches: 17. The CDR3 runs 19 residues. CDR3 nucleotides: TGTGCCAGCAGCTCCGACAGGGGGCGCGCCCGGGGGGGTAAAGAGACCCAGTACTTC. It yields the protein CASSSDRGRARGGKETQYF.

The J gene is TRBJ1-4, the V gene TRBV28; TRBD1 is a possible D gene (5 bases). Germline-derived CDR1 and CDR2 are MDHEN and SYDVKM. CDR3 length: 16 amino acids. V shed 4 bases and J shed 0 bases, with 12 bases lying between them. CDR3 residues: CASSSRGAATNEKLFF. The CDR3 DNA reads TGTGCCAGCAGTTCTAGGGGCGCGGCAACTAATGAAAAACTGTTTTTT. Drawing the rest from reference TRBV28 and TRBJ1-4, the complete variable domain is DVKVTQSSRYLVKRTGEKVFLECVQDMDHENMFWYRQDPGLGLRLIYFSYDVKMKEKGDIPEGYSVSREKKERFSLILESASTNQTSMYLCASSSRGAATNEKLFFGSGTQLSVL.

The genes are TRBV5-1 and TRBJ2-6; D uncertain. This CDR3 has 17 amino acids. Germline loops: CDR1 SGHRS, CDR2 YFSETQ. V was clipped by 4 bases and J by 1 base, with 15 bases between them. The CDR3 DNA sequence: TGCGCCAGCAGCCAGCTCACTGCAACGTCTGGGGCCAACGTCCTGACTTTC. Protein product: CASSQLTATSGANVLTF.

This chain links TRBV5-1 with TRBJ2-2; unclear D gene. Trimming cost V 1 base and J 1 base, with 5 bases left between them. The CDR3 is 14 residues long. Looked up from germline, CDR1 is SGHRS and CDR2 is YFSETQ. This chain's CDR3 is CASSLTVNTGELFF. In nucleotides, the CDR3 is TGCGCCAGCAGCTTGACGGTGAACACCGGGGAGCTGTTTTTT.

The CDR3 protein is CASNSGLDQPQHF. In nucleotides, the CDR3 is TGTGCCAGTAACTCAGGTCTCGATCAGCCCCAGCATTTT. V gene TRBV19 combines with J gene TRBJ1-5, with D uncertain. This CDR3 region has 13 residues. Germline assignment: CDR1 LNHDA and CDR2 SQIVND (reference sequence). V dropped 7 bases and J dropped 5 bases, with 12 bases sitting between them.

In this sample, this clone turned up once. The chain couples TRBV7-6 to TRBJ1-4; D ambiguous. CDR1 is SGHVS and CDR2 is FNYEAQ in the germline V gene. Trimming shortened V by 3 bases and J by 4 bases, and 15 bases separated the two germline ends. The CDR3 is 16 amino acids. In nucleotides, the CDR3 is TGTGCCAGCAGCTTCGAGGGAAGGCCCTTTAATGAAAAACTGTTTTTT. It yields the protein CASSFEGRPFNEKLFF.

The chain recombines TRBV25-1 with TRBJ2-3; possibly TRBD2 for D (6 bases). Germline loops: CDR1 MGHDK, CDR2 SYGVNS. V gave up 3 bases and J gave up 1 base, with 17 bases separating them. The CDR3 totals 17 residues. The CDR3 protein is CASSESAGGFRTDTQYF. CDR3 bases: TGTGCCAGCAGTGAGTCAGCCGGAGGGTTCCGCACAGATACGCAGTATTTT. Full variable domain (outside the CDR3, taken from reference TRBV25-1 and TRBJ2-3): EADIYQTPRYLVIGTGKKITLECSQTMGHDKMYWYQQDPGMELHLIHYSYGVNSTEKGDLSSESTVSRIRTEHFPLTLESARPSHTSQYLCASSESAGGFRTDTQYFGPGTRLTVL.

This chain connects TRBV5-1 to TRBJ1-1; TRBD1 matches at 9 bases. This CDR3 region has 15 residues. After removal of 3 bases from V and 5 bases from J, the junction contained 8 bases not matched to a gene. Germline values: CDR1 SGHRS, CDR2 YFSETQ. This CDR3 is CASSSRTGDSTEAFF. The CDR3 bases are TGCGCCAGCAGCTCCCGGACAGGGGATTCGACTGAAGCTTTCTTT.

This chain connects TRBV5-1 to TRBJ2-3; D is undetermined. The CDR3 consists of 13 residues. CDR1 is SGHRS, CDR2 YFSETQ, per germline. The germline V and J ends were trimmed by 5 bases and 2 bases, with 9 bases remaining between them. DNA for the CDR3: TGCGCCAGCAGGTCCAAGGCCACAGATACGCAGTATTTT. It translates to CASRSKATDTQYF.

This rearrangement joins TRBV20-1 to TRBJ1-1, with a weak D call TRBD1 (5 bases). Germline V lookup: CDR1 DFQATT, CDR2 SNEGSKA (reference sequence). The CDR3 runs to 11 residues. V was cut by 6 bases and J by 13 bases, with 18 bases left in between. The CDR3 DNA is TGCAGTGCGACAGCTTGGAAAGCGGATTTCTTT. It is translated as CSATAWKADFF.

J is TRBJ2-5 and V is TRBV5-6; 10 bases are a match to TRBD2. Germline V lookup: CDR1 SGHDT, CDR2 YYEEEE. The CDR3 loop spans 17 amino acids. Trimming took 1 base from V and 0 from J; bases not matched to a gene: 6. The CDR3 DNA reads as TGTGCCAGCAGCTTGTTTCTTAGCGGGGGGTACCAAGAGACCCAGTACTTC. This gives the protein CASSLFLSGGYQETQYF.

The gene calls are TRBV15 and TRBJ1-2; D may be TRBD1 (6 bases). Germline V CDR1 and CDR2: LNHNV, YYDKDF (reference sequence). The CDR3 has 15 amino acids. Trimming took off 9 bases at V and 1 base at J, with 18 bases between the two ends. The chain's CDR3 is CATTKGGILNYGYTF. DNA for the CDR3: TGTGCCACTACTAAGGGGGGCATACTTAACTATGGCTACACCTTC.